This section outlines one TCR beta chain sequence together with its context. Autoimmune disease history or systemic immunosuppression barred patients. The sample originates from a study of OX40 agonist ivuxolimab in advanced cancers. Study background: Patients received the agonistic anti-OX40 (CD134) antibody ivuxolimab. About 42% of patients had received prior checkpoint inhibitor therapy.

The CDR3 length is 14 residues. Germline V gives CDR1 MDHEN, CDR2 SYDVKM. The assay was immunoSEQ multiplex PCR, and TCRdb's table has in-frame clones only and misses some. This sample has about 25,000 clones, with approximately 79% found just once. The sequencing used CD4+ or CD8+ T cells sorted from blood, collected in a trial of the OX40 agonist ivuxolimab. This sequence joins TRBV28 and TRBJ2-5; D is unresolved. The better agreement between TRBJ2-7 and the DNA end casts doubt on the J call. This sequence was found in an adult with an advanced solid tumor such as melanoma, head and neck, liver or kidney cancer. The CDR3 is CASSFSLGSYEQYF. CDR3 bases: TGTGCCAGCAGTTTTTCTCTAGGCTCCTACGAGCAGTACTTC.